This T cell receptor (beta chain) was sequenced during a study of Graves' ophthalmopathy and Graves' hyperthyroidism. Trimming stripped 4 bases from V and 3 bases from J, with 22 bases between. Germline V gene sequence: CDR1 SGHRS, CDR2 YFSETQ. This CDR3 has 17 amino acids. Study-level findings and limits: In blood appeared most of the expanded thyroid clonotypes whose frequency exceeded 0.001.

Amplified TCR beta CDR3 regions were obtained using RNA transcripts as template. Amplification began with first-round RT-PCR using HTBI primers, then second-round multiplex PCR was performed. TCRdb fed the multiplex PCR reads into MiXCR, producing one record per CDR3 protein. The top ten clones hold approximately 9.8% of a sample with about half a million distinct CDR3 sequences, under 15% of them seen once. With regard to this clonotype: What it recognizes is unknown.

The chain employs TRBV5-1 and TRBJ2-5, with D perhaps assigned TRBD1 or TRBD2 (6 bases each). This TCR was sampled from a woman between 25 and 40 years old with Graves' ophthalmopathy. The source material was blood. In DNA form, the CDR3 reads TGCGCCAGCAGCAGTATACCGGGGAGGACAGCAAAAGAGACCCAGTACTTC. Translating gives CASSSIPGRTAKETQYF.